This TCR beta chain was retrieved from a study of regulatory T cells in long-lasting Graves disease. This CDR3 spans 16 amino acids. With 5 bases clipped from V and 1 base from J, the junction kept 5 bases outside the gene matches. Only a few counts were recorded for this clonotype. In building TCR beta libraries, iRepertoire HTBI primers were used together with Arm-PCR of CDR3 regions. MiXCR, run by TCRdb on the multiplex PCR reads, gives a single entry per CDR3 protein. The table includes 250,000 or so distinct CDR3 sequences, 20% to 25% detected once. Sample time point: newly diagnosed GD, antithyroid drugs for less than 3 months. Extracted RNA from PBMCs served as the source of the TCR library.

This specimen consisted of peripheral blood mononuclear cells (PBMCs), obtained at new diagnosis, from a patient treated with antithyroid drugs. The chain couples TRBV12-3 or TRBV12-4 to TRBJ2-3; 11 bases are a match to TRBD2. This TCR was sampled from a female donor with Graves disease. CDR3 nucleotides: TGTGCCAGCAGTCCACCGGGACTAGCGGGCACAGATACGCAGTATTTT. Translated, it gives CASSPPGLAGTDTQYF.